The entry below describes one TCR beta chain. Produced via immunoSEQ multiplex PCR; TCRdb's table is partial and in-frame only. The sample yields 150,000 to 200,000 clones, about 86% seen once. V was cut by 0 bases and J by 0 bases, with 9 bases left in between. Germline loops: CDR1 SQVTM, CDR2 ANQGSEA. CDR3 length: 16 residues. One Seattle source followed patients from active infection through their disease course. This sample was taken from a study of blood T cell repertoires in COVID-19. Overall study: Both acute and convalescent COVID-19 samples were obtained from the United States, Italy and Spain. Sample material is recorded as cDNA or gDNA derived from T cells, B-cell-depleted T cells, or PBMCs.

J is TRBJ2-6 and V is TRBV29-1; D call uncertain. The clonotype originates from a woman between 65 and 79 years old with COVID-19, enrolled during active disease. The source material was peripheral blood. CDR3 sequence: CSVEDYRFSGANVLTF. CDR3 coding DNA: TGCAGCGTTGAAGATTATCGGTTCTCTGGGGCCAACGTCCTGACTTTC.